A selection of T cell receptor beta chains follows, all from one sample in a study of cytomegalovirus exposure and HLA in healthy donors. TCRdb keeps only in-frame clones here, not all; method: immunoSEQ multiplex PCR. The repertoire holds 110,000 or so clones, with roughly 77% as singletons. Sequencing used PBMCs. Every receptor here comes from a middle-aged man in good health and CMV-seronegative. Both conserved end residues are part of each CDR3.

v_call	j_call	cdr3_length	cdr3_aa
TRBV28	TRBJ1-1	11	CASNTPREAFF
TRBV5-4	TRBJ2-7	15	CASSLEGGRVIGQYF
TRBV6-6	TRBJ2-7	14	CASSTRAVGNEQYF
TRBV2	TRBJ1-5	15	CASSTGGQRGQPQHF
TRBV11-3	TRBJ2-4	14	CASSPGQGTNIQYF
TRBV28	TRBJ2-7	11	CASSTNYERYF
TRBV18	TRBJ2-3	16	CASSPAGTGGEDTQYF
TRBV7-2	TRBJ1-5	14	CASSFQGSNQPQHF
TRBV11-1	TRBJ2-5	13	CASSLGTQETQYF
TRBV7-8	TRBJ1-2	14	CASSPTGSDYGYTF
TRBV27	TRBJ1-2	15	CASSHDTGSNYGYTF
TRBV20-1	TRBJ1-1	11	CSARRGGEAFF
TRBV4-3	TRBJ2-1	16	CASSQGRGGSYNEQFF
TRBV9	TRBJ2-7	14	CASSADRASYEQYF